This passage covers 20 T cell receptor beta chains from one sample sequenced in a study of CD8+CD57+ T cells in acquired aplastic anemia listed by TCRdb under 2018. Sequenced using an Illumina HiSeq 2000. Profiling of TCR beta VDJ combinations and CDR3 sequences used genomic DNA as the template. The public reads were quality trimmed at Q25 with fastp and then assembled into clones with MiXCR by TCRdb, keeping productive beta chains. Each entry merges the rows of one CDR3 protein and shows their most common DNA and genes. Across this sample there are some 150,000 distinct CDR3 sequences, with roughly 40% seen only once. The ten most abundant clones make up almost 8.5% of the sample. The specimen sequenced was sorted CD4+, CD8+, or CD8+CD57+ T cells (not recorded which) from PBMCs. These receptor sequences come from a human donor in good health, serving as a control.

This clonotype was seen ten or more times. The chain recombines TRBV19 with TRBJ2-7; 8 nucleotides align to TRBD1. V shed 5 bases and J 4 bases; nucleotides not matched to a gene: 7. Germline lookup yields CDR1 LNHDA and CDR2 SQIVND (reference sequence). CDR3 length: 14 residues. CDR3 amino acids: CASSLRDRTYEQYF. The CDR3 region has the DNA TGTGCCAGTAGTCTACGGGACAGGACATACGAGCAGTACTTC.

This chain joins TRBV6-1 and TRBJ2-7; D possibly corresponds to TRBD1 (7 bases). V dropped 7 bases and J dropped 9 bases, with 22 bases sitting between them. The CDR3 has 14 amino acids. Germline V gene sequence: CDR1 MNHNS, CDR2 SASEGT. This CDR3 is CASTHQGGRGPQYV. The DNA of the CDR3 is TGTGCCAGCACCCATCAGGGGGGACGGGGTCCGCAGTACGTC.

This clonotype was detected only a few times. CDR3 residues: CASSGTRDYGYTF. The DNA of the CDR3 is TGTGCCAGCAGTGGGACCAGGGACTATGGCTACACCTTC. This chain links TRBV25-1 with TRBJ1-2; maybe TRBD1 (5 bases). The V and J ends lost 4 bases and 3 bases respectively, with 9 bases between them. Germline loops: CDR1 MGHDK, CDR2 SYGVNS. This CDR3 comprises 13 residues.

This clonotype was observed at least ten times. This rearrangement joins TRBV20-1 to TRBJ1-5, with D possibly TRBD1 on 5 matching bases. Looked up from germline, CDR1 is DFQATT and CDR2 is SNEGSKA (reference sequence). The CDR3 runs 13 residues. The V and J ends lost 0 bases and 4 bases respectively, with 7 bases between them. The CDR3 DNA is TGCAGTGCTAGAGATGGGGGGAATCAGCCCCAGCATTTT. This codes for CSARDGGNQPQHF.

About this clonotype itself: One base away lies a much larger clone, so this may be a sequencing read error. The DNA for the CDR3 is TGCGCCAGCAGCTTGTGGGGAGGGAACAATGAGCAGTTCTTC. It is translated as CASSLWGGNNEQFF. The V call is TRBV5-1, the J call TRBJ2-1, with TRBD2 matching over 7 bases. The CDR3 covers 14 residues. Looked up from germline, CDR1 is SGHRS and CDR2 is YFSETQ. The ends lost 1 base at V and 5 bases at J; junction bases unmatched: 3.

The chain carries TRBV9 and TRBJ2-5; TRBD2 aligns across 10 bases. The assigned J gene may be wrong: the sequence end matches TRBJ2-1 better. Per germline, CDR1 SGDLS and CDR2 YYNGEE. The CDR3 has 16 residues. The CDR3 is CASSVVGTSAYNEQFF. The CDR3, as DNA: TGTGCCAGCAGCGTAGTAGGGACTAGCGCTTACAATGAGCAGTTCTTC.

This clonotype was observed many times. J is TRBJ2-2 and V is TRBV29-1, with D perhaps TRBD1 (7 bases). CDR1 and CDR2 (germline): SQVTM, ANQGSEA. Trimming stripped 7 bases from V and 6 bases from J, with 21 bases between. The CDR3 runs to 15 residues. CDR3 sequence reads: CSALTGTPGAGELFF. The CDR3 bases are TGCAGCGCGTTGACAGGGACACCGGGGGCCGGGGAGCTGTTTTTT.

The genes are TRBV10-3 and TRBJ1-2; D is perhaps TRBD1 (6 bases). The CDR3 has 14 residues. In germline, CDR1 is ENHRY, CDR2 SYGVKD. The V end was cut by 7 bases, the J end by 4 bases, with 16 bases between. The CDR3 sequence: CAIMGTQGPYGYTF. CDR3 nucleotides: TGTGCCATCATGGGGACACAGGGACCCTATGGCTACACCTTC.

This clonotype has only a few counts. The chain uses TRBV5-5 and TRBJ1-4, with D perhaps matching TRBD1 (6 bases). This CDR3 has 15 residues. Germline CDR1 reads SGHKS; CDR2 reads YYEKEE (reference sequence). Trimming stripped 4 bases from V and 8 bases from J, with 18 bases between. CDR3 amino acids: CASSGERGVGEKLFF. CDR3 in DNA: TGTGCCAGCAGCGGGGAAAGGGGGGTTGGCGAAAAACTGTTTTTT.

The sample holds a few counts of this clonotype. The chain carries TRBV6-2 or TRBV6-3 and TRBJ2-6, with a weak D call TRBD1 (6 bases). V lost 0 bases and J lost 0, with 18 bases in between. CDR1 is MNHEY, CDR2 SVGEGT, per germline. The CDR3 totals 20 residues. The CDR3 region is CASSYSIPGQSFSGANVLTF. CDR3 sequence (DNA): TGTGCCAGCAGTTACTCGATACCCGGACAGTCCTTCTCTGGGGCCAACGTCCTGACTTTC.

This clonotype was seen just once. J is TRBJ1-5 and V is TRBV19; D is possibly TRBD1 (5 bases). Germline CDR1 and CDR2: LNHDA and SQIVND (reference sequence). CDR3 length equals 13 residues. V was trimmed by 6 bases and J by 11 bases, leaving 17 bases between them. CDR3 nucleotide sequence: TGTGCCAGTAGAGCTCCATCGGGGCTTACCCAGCATTTT. Its protein product is CASRAPSGLTQHF.

V is TRBV2 and J is TRBJ2-7; tentatively, D is TRBD1 or TRBD2 (5 bases each). CDR3 size: 12 residues. Germline V gene sequence: CDR1 SNHLY, CDR2 FYNNEI. V lost 4 bases and J lost 7, with 11 bases in between. The CDR3 is CASSVLGVEQYV. CDR3 nucleotide sequence: TGTGCCAGCAGTGTATTGGGGGTAGAGCAGTACGTC.

This clonotype has only a few counts. A single base separates this from a much larger clone, so it may be a read error. V usage is TRBV28 and J usage is TRBJ1-6; D call uncertain. The V end was cut by 7 bases, the J end by 8 bases, with 18 bases between. This CDR3 has 15 residues. CDR1 is MDHEN and CDR2 is SYDVKM in the germline V gene. CDR3 nucleotide sequence: TGTGCCAGCATTTCAGTGGTCCCGAGGGATTCACCCCTCCACTTT. Its protein is CASISVVPRDSPLHF.

A few counts support this clonotype. The chain has TRBV15 and TRBJ1-5; D might be TRBD1 (5 bases). Germline CDR1 reads LNHNV; CDR2 reads YYDKDF (reference sequence). V lost 3 bases and J 0 bases, leaving 9 bases between the germline ends. The CDR3 length is 15 residues. CDR3 bases: TGTGCCACCAGCAGGGGGGGGATTAGCAATCAGCCCCAGCATTTT. This encodes CATSRGGISNQPQHF.

A few counts support this clonotype. V usage is TRBV29-1 and J usage is TRBJ2-3; D is uncertain. The germline gives CDR1 SQVTM, CDR2 ANQGSEA. The ends were cut back, 3 bases at V and 0 bases at J, with 7 bases in the middle. This CDR3 comprises 13 residues. The chain's CDR3 is CSVDQVSTDTQYF. The DNA for the CDR3 is TGCAGCGTTGACCAAGTTAGCACAGATACGCAGTATTTT.

The V gene is TRBV14, the J gene TRBJ2-7; 7 bases fit TRBD1. The germline V gene has CDR1 SGHDN and CDR2 FVKESK. Trimming removed 2 bases from V and 6 bases from J; junction bases left unmatched: 1. This CDR3 comprises 12 residues. This chain's CDR3 is CASSQSGGEQYV. The CDR3 nucleotides are TGTGCCAGCAGCCAATCAGGGGGCGAGCAGTACGTC.

As concerns this clonotype: This may stem from a read error, because a much larger clone lies one nucleotide away. The CDR3: CASSTLAGLGNEQSF. In DNA form, the CDR3 reads TGTGCCAGCAGTACGCTAGCGGGACTGGGTAATGAGCAGTCCTTC. This sequence joins TRBV12-3 or TRBV12-4 and TRBJ2-1, with 9 bases identical to TRBD2. The CDR3 is 15 amino acids.

This clonotype was detected only a few times. A much larger clone sits a single nucleotide away, making a read error possible. V is TRBV11-3 and J is TRBJ2-7, with 10 nucleotides matching TRBD2. V was pared by 10 bases and J by 2 bases, with 5 bases of the junction left unmatched. Germline V lookup: CDR1 SGHNT, CDR2 YENEEA. This CDR3 has 13 amino acids. The CDR3 sequence: CAIPGLATYEQYF. The CDR3 DNA is TGTGCCATTCCGGGACTAGCGACCTACGAGCAGTACTTC.

J is TRBJ1-1 and V is TRBV10-3, with D possibly TRBD1 on 5 matching bases. V was shortened by 10 bases and J by 4 bases, with 19 bases between the two germline ends. Germline V gene lookup returns CDR1 ENHRY and CDR2 SYGVKD. The CDR3 consists of 14 residues. CDR3 loop: CASRLGHGFTEAFF. The CDR3 coding sequence is TGTGCCAGCAGACTCGGACATGGTTTCACTGAAGCTTTCTTT.

The J gene is TRBJ1-6, the V gene TRBV7-9; 10 bases fit TRBD1. The CDR3 contains 13 residues. Germline V gives CDR1 SEHNR, CDR2 FQNEAQ (reference sequence). V was clipped by 9 bases and J by 9 bases; unmatched bases: 5. CDR3 sequence reads: CASRQGASSPLHF. The CDR3 DNA follows: TGTGCCAGTAGACAGGGGGCATCTTCACCCCTCCACTTT.